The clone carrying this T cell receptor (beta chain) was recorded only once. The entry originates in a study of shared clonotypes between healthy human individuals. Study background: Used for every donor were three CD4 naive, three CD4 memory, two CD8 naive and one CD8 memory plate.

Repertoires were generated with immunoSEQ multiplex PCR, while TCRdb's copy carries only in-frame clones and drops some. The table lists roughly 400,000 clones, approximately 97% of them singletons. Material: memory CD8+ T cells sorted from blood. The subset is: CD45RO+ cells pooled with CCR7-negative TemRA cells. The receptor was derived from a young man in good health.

The CDR3 reads CASSPITPGGAYNEQFF. CDR3 nucleotides: TGCGCCAGCAGCCCCATCACTCCCGGCGGGGCCTACAATGAGCAGTTCTTC. The gene calls are TRBV5-1 and TRBJ2-1; possible D gene TRBD2, 6 bases. The CDR3 extends over 17 amino acids. The V end was cut by 4 bases, the J end by 2 bases, with 19 bases between. Germline V lookup: CDR1 SGHRS, CDR2 YFSETQ.